These 16 T cell receptor beta chains originate from one sample sequenced in a study of regulatory T cells in long-lasting Graves disease. The time point: newly diagnosed GD, antithyroid drugs for less than 3 months. From RNA extracted from PBMCs, the TCR library was made. According to the study, TCR beta libraries were built with iRepertoire HTBI primers and CDR3-region Arm-PCR. Using its own MiXCR run on the multiplex PCR reads, TCRdb lists one record per CDR3 protein. The sample carries a few hundred thousand distinct CDR3 sequences, about 12% recorded once. These data are also associated with another study on T cells in Graves' hyperthyroidism and ophthalmopathy.

The sample in question was peripheral blood mononuclear cells (PBMCs), obtained at new diagnosis, from a patient treated with antithyroid drugs. These receptors originate from a woman between 18 and 30 years old with Graves disease.

There are a few counts of this clonotype. The V call is TRBV7-8, the J call TRBJ2-1; D may be TRBD1 (5 bases). Trimming pared 1 base from V and 7 bases from J, leaving 17 bases between. The germline V gene encodes CDR1 SGHVS and CDR2 FQNEAQ. This CDR3 is built from 16 residues. The DNA of the CDR3 is TGTGCCAGCAGCTTAGTATTGGGCAGGGATGGAAATGAGCAGTTCTTC. Translation: CASSLVLGRDGNEQFF.

This clonotype has a count of ten or more. The V and J genes are TRBV7-8 and TRBJ2-5; D might be TRBD1 (6 bases). Germline loops: CDR1 SGHVS, CDR2 FQNEAQ. V lost 5 bases, J lost 0 bases, and 16 bases lay in between. The CDR3 spans 16 residues. The CDR3 here is CASSPRGFRDQETQYF. The CDR3 DNA reads TGTGCCAGCAGCCCCAGGGGTTTCCGCGACCAAGAGACCCAGTACTTC.

In this sample, this clonotype turned up a few times. The chain has TRBV7-9 and TRBJ1-4; 7 nucleotides match TRBD1. The V gene's germline CDR1 is SEHNR and CDR2 FQNEAQ (reference sequence). The CDR3 consists of 16 residues. The J segment lost 10 bases and the V segment lost 1 base, leaving 12 bases of the junction unmatched. CDR3 amino acids: CASSLVSGQQGRKLFF. CDR3 in DNA: TGTGCCAGCAGCTTAGTCTCGGGACAGCAAGGGCGAAAACTGTTTTTT.

The table lists this clonotype with a few counts. The chain has TRBV15 and TRBJ2-5; D is ambiguous. The CDR3 has 17 residues. The germline V gene has CDR1 LNHNV and CDR2 YYDKDF (reference sequence). Trimming left V 0 bases short and J 1 base short, with 15 bases between. The CDR3 DNA reads TGTGCCACCAGCAGAGATGCTGCTGGGCCCCTCCAAGAGACCCAGTACTTC. It translates to CATSRDAAGPLQETQYF. Supplemented by reference TRBV15 and TRBJ2-5, the full variable domain reads DAMVIQNPRYQVTQFGKPVTLSCSQTLNHNVMYWYQQKSSQAPKLLFHYYDKDFNNEADTPDNFQSRRPNTSFCFLDIRSPGLGDTAMYLCATSRDAAGPLQETQYFGPGTRLLVL.

J is TRBJ2-6 and V is TRBV4-1; D call uncertain. Germline CDR1 is MGHRA and CDR2 is YSYEKL. Trimming left V 0 bases short and J 1 base short, with 10 bases between. CDR3 length equals 17 residues. This CDR3 is CASSQDGGGSGANVLTF. CDR3 DNA: TGCGCCAGCAGCCAAGATGGCGGCGGATCTGGGGCCAACGTCCTGACTTTC.

This clonotype occurred many times. This chain joins TRBV4-3 and TRBJ1-1; D is possibly TRBD1 (5 bases). CDR3 size: 18 residues. V was pared by 0 bases and J by 0 bases, with 17 bases between. Per germline, CDR1 LGHNA and CDR2 YSLEER. In nucleotides, the CDR3 is TGCGCCAGCAGCCAAGATCTATCGGCAGGGAGGATGAACACTGAAGCTTTCTTT. Translated, it gives CASSQDLSAGRMNTEAFF.

This clonotype was counted only a few times. The chain uses TRBV19 and TRBJ1-5; D gene uncertain. The V and J ends lost 5 bases and 7 bases respectively, with 9 bases between them. The CDR3 loop spans 12 amino acids. Germline CDR1 LNHDA, CDR2 SQIVND (reference sequence). The CDR3 nucleotides are TGTGCCAGTAGTCAGACCGGCCAGCCCCAGCATTTT. It is translated as CASSQTGQPQHF.

There are a few counts of this clonotype. The rearrangement links TRBV18 to TRBJ1-3; 7 nucleotides line up with TRBD1. Germline CDR1 reads KGHSH; CDR2 reads LQKENI. V lost 2 bases and J lost 2; bases outside the gene matches: 6. This CDR3 has 16 amino acids. CDR3 sequence (DNA): TGTGCCAGCTCACCAGACCCAAGGGGGCCTGGAAACACCATATATTTT. It encodes CASSPDPRGPGNTIYF.

This clonotype was detected many times. This sequence joins TRBV28 and TRBJ2-1; possible D gene TRBD2, 5 bases. The germline V gene encodes CDR1 MDHEN and CDR2 SYDVKM. CDR3 length: 16 residues. V dropped 6 bases and J dropped 0 bases, with 15 bases sitting between them. CDR3 sequence (DNA): TGTGCCAGCAGCCGTTCTAGCTACGGCTCCTACAATGAGCAGTTCTTC. Its protein is CASSRSSYGSYNEQFF.

This clonotype was counted many times. The V gene is TRBV4-1, the J gene TRBJ2-1; no firm D call. CDR3 length: 15 amino acids. V was cut by 0 bases and J by 4 bases, with 10 bases left in between. CDR1 and CDR2 from the germline V gene are MGHRA and YSYEKL. This CDR3 is CASSQEFRRYNEQFF. In nucleotides, the CDR3 is TGCGCCAGCAGCCAAGAATTCAGGCGGTACAATGAGCAGTTCTTC.

The table lists this clonotype with a few counts. J is TRBJ2-1 and V is TRBV7-9; 7 bases align to TRBD2. This CDR3 region has 15 residues. Germline CDR1 SEHNR, CDR2 FQNEAQ (reference sequence). J was trimmed by 5 bases and V by 5 bases; bases with no gene match: 9. CDR3: CASSPWGGNNNEQFF. The CDR3 DNA is TGTGCCAGCAGCCCGTGGGGGGGGAATAACAATGAGCAGTTCTTC. Filled out from reference TRBV7-9 and TRBJ2-1, the complete variable domain reads DTGVSQNPRHKITKRGQNVTFRCDPISEHNRLYWYRQTLGQGPEFLTYFQNEAQLEKSRLLSDRFSAERPKGSFSTLEIQRTEQGDSAMYLCASSPWGGNNNEQFFGPGTRLTVL.

Many counts were recorded for this clonotype. This chain connects TRBV7-9 to TRBJ1-1; D is perhaps TRBD1 (5 bases). Germline V gives CDR1 SEHNR, CDR2 FQNEAQ (reference sequence). Deletions cut 2 bases from V and 0 bases from J, with 16 bases between. This CDR3 region has 17 residues. Here the CDR3 DNA reads TGTGCCAGCAGCTTACTCAGAGGGACCGAGATGAACACTGAAGCTTTCTTT. It is translated as CASSLLRGTEMNTEAFF.

This clonotype has at least ten counts. The germline gene is not matched at one end of the junction; a read error may be the cause. The CDR3 DNA follows: TGTGCCAGCAGCTTAGAGACCACTGAAGCTTTCTTC. It is translated as CASSLETTEAFF. The chain links TRBV7-9 to TRBJ1-1; D is unresolved. Germline-derived CDR1 and CDR2 are SEHNR and FQNEAQ (reference sequence). This CDR3 contains 12 residues.

This clonotype was found many times. The chain is built from TRBV29-1 and TRBJ2-3, with D uncertain. The CDR3 covers 12 residues. Germline CDR1 and CDR2: SQVTM and ANQGSEA. The V and J ends lost 7 bases and 0 bases respectively, with 8 bases between them. CDR3 DNA sequence: TGCAGCGCCCAGAGGAGCACAGATACGCAGTATTTT. As protein: CSAQRSTDTQYF.

This clonotype was seen many times. The genes are TRBV6-5 and TRBJ2-5; D is perhaps TRBD2 (5 bases). The CDR3 loop spans 14 amino acids. Germline lookup yields CDR1 MNHEY and CDR2 SVGAGI. The germline V and J ends were trimmed by 2 bases and 4 bases, with 11 bases remaining between them. DNA of the CDR3: TGTGCCAGCAGTTACGTGGCTAGCCCAGAGACCCAGTACTTC. Translated: CASSYVASPETQYF.

This clonotype was counted only a few times. The gene calls are TRBV28 and TRBJ2-1, with a weak D call TRBD1 (5 bases). In germline, CDR1 is MDHEN, CDR2 SYDVKM. V lost 3 bases, J lost 10 bases, and 22 bases lay in between. The CDR3 is 16 amino acids. The CDR3 region is CASSFQKGNLIEEQFF. DNA for the CDR3: TGTGCCAGCAGTTTTCAGAAGGGGAACCTCATAGAGGAGCAGTTCTTC.